This T cell receptor (beta chain) was identified during a study of CD8 T cells in ankylosing spondylitis listed by TCRdb under 2017. For the study in its entirety: The study set out to find disease-linked TCR variants by profiling T cell receptor beta repertoires in ankylosing spondylitis patients and healthy donors. The full study cohort was made up of over 20 ankylosing spondylitis patients and 95 to 130 healthy donors. Samples of peripheral blood were taken, and for ankylosing spondylitis patients, synovial fluid was collected as well. What the study reported, not specific to this receptor: Some motif variants had previously been reported in the synovial fluid and blood of reactive arthritis patients, which suggests shared mechanisms of disease initiation. Blood from ankylosing spondylitis patients appeared to be characterized by a TCR beta motif made up of seven or eight highly homologous amino acid variants. The disease-linked clones showed a CD8+ phenotype and occurred at relatively low frequencies in peripheral blood. According to the report, matched synovial fluid samples from ankylosing spondylitis patients were significantly enriched for the disease-linked clones.

From the cysteine through the phenylalanine, the CDR3 covers 14 amino acids. This entry keeps only the CDR3 DNA: 42 bases, framed from base 1. V and J are trimmed by 3 bases and 2 bases, and the gene matches miss 4 bases of the junction. According to the germline V gene, CDR1 reads SGDLS and CDR2 reads YYNGEE. A note on this clonotype: What this receptor recognizes is not known. No base-level quality is on record; no much larger clone is a single base apart.

Sequencer: Illumina HiSeq 2500. Quantitative 5'-RACE with molecular barcodes was the method used to prepare the TCR beta libraries. In the source study's methods: To identify disease-linked TCR variants, a new computational method was used, one built on a probabilistic model of VDJ rearrangement. TCRdb reworked the public reads: Q25 trimming with fastp, MiXCR clone assembly, productive beta chains retained. Each CDR3 protein appears once, grouped with its most common genes and DNA. TCRdb's processing, not the authors', yielded these V and J calls. The sample has under 850,000 distinct CDR3 sequences on record, under 20% of them singletons. The biggest ten clones account for roughly a fifth of the sample.

The sequenced material came from blood, either unsorted or a sorted T cell fraction (not recorded which). The sequence derives from a male donor with ankylosing spondylitis. The rearranged chain carries TRBV9 and TRBJ1-2; TRBD1 agrees with 7 junctional bases. CDR3 loop: CASSALQGNYGYTF. The bases read TGTGCCAGCAGCGCGCTACAGGGGAACTATGGCTACACCTTC.